The rows below give T cell receptor beta chains drawn from one sample of a study of metastatic and nonmetastatic thyroid tumors. With MiXCR, TCRdb reprocessed the PCR reads. This table holds some 86,000 clones, roughly an eighth found once. Sequences were obtained from tumor tissue. The receptors stem from a female donor with papillary thyroid cancer or a benign thyroid nodule (not recorded which). Some clones in this sample may be carry-over from other donors' samples. Each CDR3 is given with its conserved first and last residue. D genes are given only for firm matches. Part of the rows lack a size; the others show once, few, many or a class for expanded clones.

CDR3	DNA	size	J	D	V
CASSSSGGLKDEQYF	TGTGCCAGCAGCTCATCAGGGGGCTTGAAGGACGAGCAGTACTTC	many	TRBJ2-7	TRBD1	TRBV7-2
CASSWAGAYEQYF	TGTGCCAGCAGTTGGGCAGGGGCCTACGAGCAGTACTTC	many	TRBJ2-7	-	TRBV12-3/TRBV12-4
CASSQEILTNYGYTF	TGTGCCAGCAGCCAAGAGATCCTGACTAACTATGGCTACACCTTC	once	TRBJ1-2	-	TRBV4-2
CASTPLDIGWSSGYTF	TGTGCCAGTACCCCCCTCGATATAGGGTGGTCGTCTGGCTACACCTTC	many	TRBJ1-2	-	TRBV19
CATVETYGYTF	TGTGCCACCGTGGAAACCTATGGCTACACCTTC	many	TRBJ1-2	-	TRBV19
CATSEARDSAHQETQYF	TGTGCCACCAGTGAGGCCCGGGACAGTGCACACCAAGAGACCCAGTACTTC	-	TRBJ2-5	TRBD1	TRBV24-1
CASSPDRGNQPQHF	TGCGCCAGCAGCCCGGACAGGGGGAATCAGCCCCAGCATTTT	many	TRBJ1-5	TRBD1	TRBV5-1
CSVTHPGFSYEQYF	TGCAGCGTTACACACCCAGGGTTTTCCTACGAGCAGTACTTC	many	TRBJ2-7	-	TRBV29-1
CATSRVISGEQFF	TGTGCCACCAGCAGGGTTATATCTGGGGAGCAGTTCTTC	many	TRBJ2-1	-	TRBV15
CSANRDSYTQETQYF	TGCAGTGCTAATCGGGACTCCTATACTCAAGAGACCCAGTACTTC	many	TRBJ2-5	-	TRBV20-1
CASSYERETGYTF	TGTGCCAGCAGTTATGAGAGGGAAACGGGCTACACCTTC	many	TRBJ1-2	-	TRBV28
CASSLVSDTQYF	TGTGCCAGCAGCTTGGTGTCGGATACGCAGTATTTT	many	TRBJ2-3	-	TRBV5-4
CASITQGATEAFF	TGTGCCAGCATCACTCAGGGGGCTACTGAAGCTTTCTTT	many	TRBJ1-1	TRBD1	TRBV12-3/TRBV12-4
CASSVDRGDGGAFF	TGTGCCAGCAGTGTTGACAGGGGGGACGGGGGGGCTTTCTTT	many	TRBJ1-1	TRBD1	TRBV12-3/TRBV12-4
CASSLGNRGVNQPQHF	TGTGCCAGCAGTTTAGGGAACCGGGGTGTCAATCAGCCCCAGCATTTT	-	TRBJ1-5	-	TRBV12-3/TRBV12-4
CSAWENSYEQYF	TGCAGTGCCTGGGAGAACTCCTACGAGCAGTACTTC	many	TRBJ2-7	-	TRBV20-1
CASSSYGSFAGELFF	TGTGCCAGCTCGTCCTACGGGAGTTTCGCCGGGGAGCTGTTTTTT	many	TRBJ2-2	-	TRBV2
CASSLQLVQETQYF	TGTGCCAGCAGCCTCCAGTTGGTCCAAGAGACCCAGTACTTC	many	TRBJ2-5	-	TRBV7-9
CASSLLFNTEAFF	TGTGCTAGCAGCTTACTCTTTAACACTGAAGCTTTCTTT	many	TRBJ1-1	-	TRBV7-7